This T cell receptor (beta chain) was recorded in a study of cytomegalovirus exposure and HLA in healthy donors. Overall study results and limits: TRBV6-2, TRBV6-3 and other indistinguishable V segments were excluded. The Asian-associated ancestry cluster reportedly had fewer N-insertions than the roughly 670-donor mean in a later analysis. Among the CMV-associated chains, three were confirmed in vitro as specific for CMV antigens. Available immune exposure information covered CMV serostatus only.

The PCR had 60 Vbeta and 13 Jbeta primers. The repertoire was sequenced with immunoSEQ multiplex PCR; TCRdb's copy has only in-frame clones and lacks some. The sample includes tens of thousands of clones, just under 75% of them seen just once. To note about this clone: Antigen unknown.

Trimming cost V 2 bases and J 6 bases, with 22 bases left between them. The germline V gene has CDR1 SEHNR and CDR2 FQNEAQ (reference sequence). This CDR3 spans 17 amino acids. The specimen sequenced was PBMCs. This clonotype was obtained from a man under 40 in good health and CMV-seropositive. The chain has TRBV7-9 and TRBJ1-2, with a possible D match to TRBD1 (6 bases). This CDR3 is CASSLPLQGRGKHGYTF. The CDR3 DNA reads TGTGCCAGCAGCTTACCATTACAGGGTAGGGGAAAACATGGCTACACCTTC.